This TCR beta chain was captured by sequencing in a study of blood T cells in healthy people across ages. About the research overall: Capture by template switching was about one barcoded beta molecule per two T cells.

This clonotype has ten or more counts. Its specificity is not known. Primed by a sample-barcoded 5' primer and a J-beta primer mix, a second PCR proceeded for 7 to 11 cycles. TCRdb re-analysed the 5' RACE reads in MiXCR, keeping a single row per CDR3 protein. The sample has 650,000 to 1,000,000 distinct CDR3 sequences, about 36% seen once. The study's findings and limits: Without sorted subsets, naive and antigen-experienced compartments could not be conclusively compared.

The TCR sequence derives from a man in his late teens or twenties in good health. The sample consisted of blood.

CDR3: CASGVNEKLFF. CDR3 DNA sequence: TGTGCCAGTGGGGTTAATGAAAAACTGTTTTTT. V is TRBV6-6 and J is TRBJ1-4; D unclear. Germline lookup yields CDR1 MNHNY and CDR2 SVGAGI (reference sequence). V was cut by 9 bases and J by 4 bases, with 6 bases left in between. This CDR3 is 11 amino acids long.